This TCR beta chain was sequenced during a study of cytomegalovirus exposure and HLA in healthy donors. Whole-study results and caveats: Presence/absence analyses assumed roughly uniform sequencing depth across donors. Indistinguishability led to the exclusion of some V segments, TRBV6-2 and TRBV6-3 included.

PCR primers comprised 60 Vbeta and 13 Jbeta primers. Profiling relied on immunoSEQ multiplex PCR, and the TCRdb table lists in-frame clones only, not all of them. Of over 150,000 clones detected, 80% to 85% appear once; the ten largest clones hold about 2%. The CDR3 runs 17 residues. Germline CDR1 reads MDHEN; CDR2 reads SYDVKM. The junction had 14 bases not matched to a gene; V was cut back by 1 base and J by 10 bases. This clone was observed a handful of times. The antigen remains unidentified. This receptor was taken from a woman in her twenties or thirties in good health and CMV-seronegative. Input material: PBMCs. V and J are TRBV28 and TRBJ2-1; 9 bases line up with TRBD2. CDR3 residues: CASSLLLLAGVRGEQFF. CDR3 coding DNA: TGTGCCAGCAGTTTATTGTTACTAGCGGGCGTTCGGGGGGAGCAGTTCTTC. Full variable domain (outside the CDR3, taken from reference TRBV28 and TRBJ2-1): DVKVTQSSRYLVKRTGEKVFLECVQDMDHENMFWYRQDPGLGLRLIYFSYDVKMKEKGDIPEGYSVSREKKERFSLILESASTNQTSMYLCASSLLLLAGVRGEQFFGPGTRLTVL.